This T cell receptor beta chain stems from a study of cytotoxic CD8 clonotypes in ibrutinib-treated CLL. Only in-frame clones appear in the TCRdb table, and some are missing; sequencing was by immunoSEQ multiplex PCR. The table lists about 270,000 clones, around 77% of them singletons. V was clipped by 6 bases and J by 7 bases, with 21 bases between them. The CDR3 has 15 residues. Germline CDR1 and CDR2: SQVTM and ANQGSEA. The V and J genes are TRBV29-1 and TRBJ1-4; a possible D gene is TRBD1 (6 bases). Sequencing was performed on PBMCs, taken at disease progression, from a patient treated with ibrutinib. The TCR comes from a human donor with chronic lymphocytic leukemia. CDR3 sequence reads: CSVQMMTLRGEKLFF. For the CDR3, the DNA is TGCAGCGTCCAAATGATGACCCTCAGGGGTGAAAAACTGTTTTTT.